The 24 T cell receptor beta chains presented below share a single source sample, sequenced in a study of blood T cell repertoires in COVID-19. The data were produced by immunoSEQ multiplex PCR, yet TCRdb's version contains in-frame clones alone and is incomplete. The sample yields around 320,000 clones, around 89% seen once. The sample taken for sequencing was PBMCs or T cells enriched from blood (not recorded which). These receptors all stem from a woman aged 18-29 years with acute COVID-19.

This clone was detected once. DNA for the CDR3: TGTGCCAGCAGTTCTCTAGCGTACCAGCCCCAGCATTTT. It specifies CASSSLAYQPQHF. The gene calls are TRBV12-3 or TRBV12-4 and TRBJ1-5; D is unresolved. The CDR3 loop spans 13 amino acids. V gave up 4 bases and J gave up 7 bases, with 11 bases separating them.

The rearrangement joins TRBV27 to TRBJ1-1, with 8 nucleotides matching TRBD1. Germline assignment: CDR1 MNHEY and CDR2 SMNVEV (reference sequence). Trimming took 5 bases from V and 1 from J; bases not matched to a gene: 12. The CDR3 extends over 17 amino acids. In nucleotides, the CDR3 is TGTGCCAGCAGTCCACGGGTAGGACAGGGCTCGAACACTGAAGCTTTCTTT. This translates into CASSPRVGQGSNTEAFF.

CDR3 DNA: TGTGCCAGCAGTCTTCCAAGACAGGGGCTTAAGTACGAGCAGTACTTC. Its translation is CASSLPRQGLKYEQYF. The chain uses TRBV28 and TRBJ2-7; 8 nucleotides match TRBD1. The CDR3 is 16 amino acids. Germline loops: CDR1 MDHEN, CDR2 SYDVKM. The V gene end was trimmed by 5 bases and the J gene end by 4 bases; junction bases not matched to a gene: 13.

The chain carries TRBV11-2 and TRBJ2-1; 7 nucleotides align to TRBD2. The CDR3 spans 15 residues. V was clipped by 8 bases and J by 5 bases; unmatched bases: 12. Germline lookup yields CDR1 SGHAT and CDR2 FQNNGV. CDR3 amino acids: CASGSGRASNNEQFF. DNA of the CDR3: TGTGCCAGCGGGAGTGGGAGGGCCTCAAACAATGAGCAGTTCTTC.

V and J are TRBV7-3 and TRBJ1-1; D perhaps matches TRBD1 (5 bases). V lost 3 bases and J lost 5, with 10 bases in between. Germline CDR1 is SGHTA and CDR2 is FQGTGA. The CDR3 has 13 residues. CDR3 DNA sequence: TGTGCCAGCAGCTTGGAGGGGAAGACTGAAGCTTTCTTT. This translates into CASSLEGKTEAFF.

CDR3 protein: CASSPDRNYGYTF. CDR3 nucleotides: TGTGCCAGCAGCCCTGACAGGAACTATGGCTACACCTTC. This rearrangement joins TRBV7-2 to TRBJ1-2; the D gene is possibly TRBD1 (6 bases). Deletions cut 5 bases from V and 2 bases from J, with 9 bases between. This CDR3 comprises 13 residues. Germline V gives CDR1 SGHTA, CDR2 FQGNSA.

This clone showed up just once. V gene TRBV6-5 combines with J gene TRBJ2-1; 8 bases line up with TRBD1. Per the germline V gene, CDR1 is MNHEY and CDR2 is SVGAGI. The CDR3 consists of 16 residues. V lost 4 bases, J lost 8 bases, and 13 bases stayed unmatched. The CDR3 region has the DNA TGTGCCAGCAGTTCCAGGACAGGGACGGGTAAGCATGAGCAGTTCTTC. Translated: CASSSRTGTGKHEQFF.

J is TRBJ2-2 and V is TRBV11-3, with TRBD1 identical over 7 bases. Germline V CDR1 and CDR2: SGHNT, YENEEA. The CDR3 is 14 amino acids. V shed 8 bases, J shed 6 bases, and the junction held 9 bases outside the gene matches. The CDR3 coding sequence is TGTGCCAGCGGTAAAGGGGGCGTACCCGGGGAGCTGTTTTTT. Protein: CASGKGGVPGELFF.

V is TRBV10-3 and J is TRBJ1-2; no reliable D call. This CDR3 spans 16 amino acids. Germline values: CDR1 ENHRY, CDR2 SYGVKD. Between the trimmed V and J ends, which lost 1 base and 0 bases, there was a span of 12 bases. The CDR3 here is CAISEWGGKANYGYTF. The CDR3 nucleotides are TGTGCCATCAGTGAGTGGGGAGGGAAAGCTAACTATGGCTACACCTTC.

This chain connects TRBV7-2 to TRBJ2-2; 10 bases are shared with TRBD2. CDR3 size: 17 residues. Trimming cost V 0 bases and J 5 bases; bases outside gene matches: 6. Germline CDR1 is SGHTA and CDR2 is FQGNSA. CDR3 region: CASSLARVAGGTGELFF. In DNA form, the CDR3 reads TGTGCCAGCAGCTTAGCGCGGGTAGCGGGAGGTACCGGGGAGCTGTTTTTT.

CDR3 nucleotides: TGTGCCACCCTAGCGGAGGGGCAAAACATTCAGTACTTC. Translating it yields CATLAEGQNIQYF. The V and J genes are TRBV2 and TRBJ2-4, with TRBD2 matching over 7 bases. The germline gives CDR1 SNHLY, CDR2 FYNNEI. This CDR3 has 13 residues. V gave up 10 bases and J gave up 5 bases; unmatched junction bases: 8.

A note on this clone: The sample carries other DNA sequences with the same CDR3. The rearrangement uses TRBV11-3 and TRBJ1-1, with 8 bases identical to TRBD1. CDR1 is SGHNT, CDR2 YENEEA, per germline. The ends lost 5 bases at V and 1 base at J; junction bases unmatched: 6. The CDR3 is 15 amino acids. In DNA, the CDR3 is TGTGCCAGCAGCCTGTCCGGACAGGGGAACACTGAAGCTTTCTTT. This codes for CASSLSGQGNTEAFF.

V usage is TRBV3-1 (or the pseudogene TRBV3-2) and J usage is TRBJ2-7, with 10 bases lining up with TRBD1. In germline, CDR1 is LGHDT, CDR2 YNNKEL (reference sequence). This CDR3 is 14 amino acids long. V shed 4 bases and J 6 bases; nucleotides not matched to a gene: 6. The CDR3 is CASSLRDRGIEQYF. CDR3 bases: TGTGCCAGCAGCCTCCGGGACAGGGGCATCGAGCAGTACTTC.

The chain joins TRBV7-9 to TRBJ2-3, with TRBD2 matching over 9 bases. Germline V gives CDR1 SEHNR, CDR2 FQNEAQ (reference sequence). Unmatched junction bases numbered 16, after V lost 5 bases and J lost 7 bases. This CDR3 is built from 17 residues. CDR3 amino acids: CASSLLPSASGMNTQYF. The CDR3 DNA reads TGTGCCAGCAGCCTGCTCCCTTCTGCTAGCGGGATGAATACGCAGTATTTT.

The gene calls are TRBV9 and TRBJ2-7; 12 bases match TRBD2. This CDR3 region has 18 residues. Germline trimming cut 3 bases from V and 0 bases from J; bases unmatched to any gene: 10. Germline CDR1 SGDLS, CDR2 YYNGEE. CDR3 sequence: CASSAGLAGGTSSYEQYF. In DNA, the CDR3 is TGTGCCAGCAGCGCGGGCCTAGCGGGAGGGACGAGCTCCTACGAGCAGTACTTC.

The gene calls are TRBV5-6 and TRBJ1-1; 7 positions agree with TRBD1. The germline V gene has CDR1 SGHDT and CDR2 YYEEEE. V trimming: 3 bases; J trimming: 7 bases; junction bases outside the gene matches: 3. CDR3 length: 12 residues. The CDR3 region has the DNA TGTGCCAGCAGCTACCGGGACAGTGAAGCTTTCTTT. Amino acid sequence: CASSYRDSEAFF.

The CDR3 reads CARTLRGHRNQPQHF. CDR3 coding DNA: TGTGCCAGAACCCTCCGGGGACATCGCAATCAGCCCCAGCATTTT. This chain connects TRBV19 to TRBJ1-5, with D maybe TRBD1 (6 bases). The germline CDR1 and CDR2 sequences are LNHDA and SQIVND (reference sequence). Trimming removed 9 bases from V and 2 bases from J, with 17 bases in between. The CDR3 totals 15 residues.

The chain has TRBV6-6 and TRBJ2-1, with a tentative D call TRBD2 (5 bases). The CDR3 is 16 residues long. Per the germline V gene, CDR1 is MNHNY and CDR2 is SVGAGI (reference sequence). V lost 0 bases, J lost 1 base, and 10 bases lay in between. Written as DNA, the CDR3 is TGTGCCAGCAGTTACTCGACGAGAGGGTCCTACAATGAGCAGTTCTTC. Protein product: CASSYSTRGSYNEQFF.

This chain joins TRBV28 and TRBJ1-2; D remains unclear. This CDR3 has 11 amino acids. The ends were cut back, 10 bases at V and 5 bases at J, with 11 bases in the middle. CDR1 and CDR2 (germline): MDHEN, SYDVKM. The CDR3 DNA sequence: TGTGCCACCGCGGCCAGTTATGGCTACACCTTC. Its translation is CATAASYGYTF.

The V call is TRBV28, the J call TRBJ2-1, with 11 bases that match TRBD2. The trim removed 7 bases at V and 0 bases at J, leaving 11 bases unmatched. Looked up from germline, CDR1 is MDHEN and CDR2 is SYDVKM. This CDR3 region has 18 residues. Written as DNA, the CDR3 is TGTGCCAGCAAACGTAGCGGGGGGGTCGTTAGCTCCTACAATGAGCAGTTCTTC. Residues: CASKRSGGVVSSYNEQFF.

The CDR3 DNA is TGTGCCTGGAGGCATGATAGCGGGAGCGTTAGAACCGGGGAGCTGTTTTTT. Protein product: CAWRHDSGSVRTGELFF. This chain joins TRBV30 and TRBJ2-2, with 9 bases matching TRBD2. J was trimmed by 5 bases and V by 3 bases; bases with no gene match: 13. Per the germline V gene, CDR1 is GTSNPN and CDR2 is SVGIG (reference sequence). The CDR3 sequence is 17 residues long.

V and J are TRBV5-1 and TRBJ2-1; 12 bases map to TRBD2. The CDR3 runs to 17 residues. Germline lookup yields CDR1 SGHRS and CDR2 YFSETQ. After removal of 4 bases from V and 2 bases from J, the junction contained 7 bases not matched to a gene. The CDR3 coding sequence is TGCGCCAGCAGCCGGGGGACTAGCGGGCCTCCCTACAATGAGCAGTTCTTC. Protein: CASSRGTSGPPYNEQFF.

The DNA of the CDR3 is TGTGCCAGCAGTTACGTTACAGGGGGCAACGGCTACACCTTC. Its translation: CASSYVTGGNGYTF. This chain joins TRBV6-5 and TRBJ1-2, with TRBD1 matching over 9 bases. Germline CDR1 MNHEY, CDR2 SVGAGI. With V trimmed by 2 bases and J by 8 bases, 6 bases remained unmatched. This CDR3 is 14 amino acids long.

The rearrangement joins TRBV19 to TRBJ2-1; 10 bases agree with TRBD1. This CDR3 has 16 amino acids. CDR1 is LNHDA, CDR2 SQIVND, per germline (reference sequence). V lost 7 bases, J lost 7 bases, and 13 bases stayed unmatched. In DNA, the CDR3 is TGTGCCAGTACCCAGTTATCTGGGACAGGGGCTAATGAGCAGTTCTTC. Its protein is CASTQLSGTGANEQFF.